The 5 T cell receptor beta chains presented below share a single source sample, sequenced in a study of tumor-infiltrating lymphocytes in primary liver carcinoma. Making TCR beta cDNA involved 400 to 600 ng total RNA and a constant-region primer. Amplification in three nested multiplex PCR rounds with slightly modified ARM-PCR gave rise to TCR beta libraries. Rounds one and two of PCR, each of about 10 cycles, were primed with TRBV1-TRBV30 forward primers and a C-beta reverse primer. TCRdb recomputed calls from the multiplex PCR reads with MiXCR, one row per CDR3 protein. Altogether under 200,000 distinct CDR3 sequences are present, around 60% being singletons, with the ten largest covering about 7.1%. Unsorted whole blood supplied the RNA, and germline DNA was extracted too. The source material was peripheral blood. These receptors originate from a woman in her fifties or sixties with primary liver carcinoma and hepatitis B virus infection.

This clonotype was counted at least ten times. The chain couples TRBV6-1 to TRBJ2-3, with D unclear. The CDR3 extends over 13 amino acids. Trimming shortened V by 1 base and J by 3 bases, and 5 bases separated the two germline ends. From germline, CDR1 is MNHNS and CDR2 SASEGT. The CDR3 is CASSEVGTDTQYF. In DNA form, the CDR3 reads TGTGCCAGCAGTGAAGTGGGGACAGATACGCAGTATTTT.

As concerns this clonotype: A single base separates this from a much larger clone, so it may be a read error. J is TRBJ1-1 and V is TRBV6-1, with no clear D. The CDR3 is made up of 16 amino acids. V shed 3 bases and J shed 6 bases, with 20 bases lying between them. Germline assignment: CDR1 MNHNS and CDR2 SASEGT. CDR3 DNA sequence: TGTGCCAGCAGTGACTGGACCGAGAGGATTAACGCTGAAGCTTTCTTT. The encoded protein is CASSDWTERINAEAFF.

This chain connects TRBV12-3 or TRBV12-4 to TRBJ2-7; D might be TRBD2 (6 bases). The CDR3 contains 16 residues. Trimming took off 5 bases at V and 0 bases at J, with 17 bases between the two ends. This CDR3 is CASSRLVGGSSYEQYF. In DNA, the CDR3 is TGTGCCAGCAGTCGATTAGTGGGAGGAAGCTCCTACGAGCAGTACTTC.

This clonotype was picked up many times. This sequence joins TRBV6-1 and TRBJ1-2, with D perhaps matching TRBD1 (6 bases). The CDR3 is 13 amino acids. In germline, CDR1 is MNHNS, CDR2 SASEGT. V was cut by 8 bases and J by 9 bases, with 19 bases left in between. CDR3 protein: CASSFDRNPSYTF. CDR3 in DNA: TGTGCCAGCTCTTTTGACAGGAATCCAAGCTACACCTTC.

In regard to this clonotype: This may be a read error, as it is one base from a much larger clone. The V gene is TRBV12-3 or TRBV12-4, the J gene TRBJ2-5; no clear D. The CDR3 is 15 residues long. The V end was cut by 1 base, the J end by 2 bases, with 11 bases between. Here the CDR3 DNA reads TGTGCCAGCAGTTTAGTCGGCATCGCACAAGAGACCCAGTACTTC. Translated, it gives CASSLVGIAQETQYF.